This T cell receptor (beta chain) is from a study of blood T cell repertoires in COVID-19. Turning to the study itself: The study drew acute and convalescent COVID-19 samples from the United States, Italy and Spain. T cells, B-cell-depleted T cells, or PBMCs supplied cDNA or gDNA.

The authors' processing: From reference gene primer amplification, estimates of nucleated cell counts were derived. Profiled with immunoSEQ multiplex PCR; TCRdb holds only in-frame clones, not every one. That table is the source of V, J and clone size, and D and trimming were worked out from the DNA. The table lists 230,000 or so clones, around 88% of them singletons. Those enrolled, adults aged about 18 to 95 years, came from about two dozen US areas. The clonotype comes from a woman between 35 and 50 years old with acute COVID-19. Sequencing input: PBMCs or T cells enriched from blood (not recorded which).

In nucleotides, the CDR3 is TGTGCCAGCAGCCACCGGGGGAAGACTACTAAAGAGACCCAGTACTTC. It encodes CASSHRGKTTKETQYF. The chain carries TRBV3-1 (or the pseudogene TRBV3-2) and TRBJ2-5, with D maybe TRBD2 (6 bases). The CDR3 is 16 amino acids. Germline CDR1 LGHDT, CDR2 YNNKEL (reference sequence). With 3 bases removed from V and 3 bases from J, the gap between germline ends came to 17 bases.